Presented here are 9 T cell receptor beta chains from one specimen sequenced in a study of graft-versus-host responses after intestinal transplantation. Sequencing used immunoSEQ multiplex PCR; TCRdb keeps in-frame clones, though not all of them. Among tens of thousands of clones listed, 88% were seen once. These TCRs are of unknown antigen specificity. Material: unstimulated CD4+ T cells sorted from spleen or lymph node cells, obtained before transplant. These receptors were taken from a human donor who was the organ donor for an intestinal transplant.

The V and J genes are TRBV18 and TRBJ2-1, with TRBD2 as a possible D gene (6 bases). CDR3 size: 15 residues. V was shortened by 2 bases and J by 7 bases, with 15 bases between the two germline ends. CDR1 KGHSH and CDR2 LQKENI come from the germline V gene. CDR3: CASSPSWREENEQFF. CDR3 DNA sequence: TGTGCCAGCTCACCATCCTGGCGGGAAGAGAATGAGCAGTTCTTC.

The chain recombines TRBV7-9 with TRBJ2-6, with D perhaps TRBD1 (5 bases). This CDR3 is built from 19 residues. V lost 1 base, J lost 1 base, and 17 bases lay in between. Germline-derived CDR1 and CDR2 are SEHNR and FQNEAQ (reference sequence). The chain's CDR3 is CASSLEPRIKGSGANVLTF. The CDR3 DNA reads TGTGCCAGCAGCTTAGAACCGCGGATTAAGGGGTCTGGGGCCAACGTCCTGACTTTC.

For this clone: Other DNA sequences within the sample encode an identical CDR3. The chain recombines TRBV28 with TRBJ2-7; 7 bases are a match to TRBD2. In germline, CDR1 is MDHEN, CDR2 SYDVKM. The CDR3 has 14 amino acids. The junction had 3 bases not matched to a gene; V was cut back by 3 bases and J by 1 base. CDR3 DNA: TGTGCCAGCAGTTTGGGGGGGGGATCCTACGAGCAGTACTTC. This encodes CASSLGGGSYEQYF. Filled out from reference TRBV28 and TRBJ2-7, the complete variable domain reads DVKVTQSSRYLVKRTGEKVFLECVQDMDHENMFWYRQDPGLGLRLIYFSYDVKMKEKGDIPEGYSVSREKKERFSLILESASTNQTSMYLCASSLGGGSYEQYFGPGTRLTVT.

The chain recombines TRBV4-1 with TRBJ1-1, with a possible D match to TRBD1 (5 bases). This CDR3 is built from 16 residues. The ends were cut back, 2 bases at V and 0 bases at J, with 13 bases in the middle. CDR1 and CDR2 from the germline V gene are MGHRA and YSYEKL. The CDR3 DNA reads TGCGCCAGCAGCCAACCCGTTCGGGGGGTGAACACTGAAGCTTTCTTT. Protein: CASSQPVRGVNTEAFF.

The chain carries TRBV7-9 and TRBJ1-5, with D perhaps TRBD1 (5 bases). This CDR3 spans 14 amino acids. The V gene's germline CDR1 is SEHNR and CDR2 FQNEAQ (reference sequence). V dropped 5 bases and J dropped 5 bases, with 13 bases sitting between them. The CDR3 nucleotides are TGTGCCAGCAGCCAGACCGGGGGGGATCAGCCCCAGCATTTT. Translation gives CASSQTGGDQPQHF.

This clone has only a few counts. The V call is TRBV13, the J call TRBJ2-7, with D tentatively TRBD1 (6 bases). Germline values: CDR1 PRHDT, CDR2 FYEKMQ (reference sequence). The CDR3 spans 15 residues. Trimming shortened V by 5 bases and J by 3 bases, and 17 bases separated the two germline ends. CDR3: CASSGIQGFNYEQYF. The CDR3 DNA follows: TGTGCCAGCAGCGGTATCCAGGGGTTTAACTACGAGCAGTACTTC.

The chain carries TRBV7-9 and TRBJ2-7; possible D gene TRBD2, 6 bases. The V and J ends lost 5 bases and 4 bases respectively, with 9 bases between them. Germline lookup yields CDR1 SEHNR and CDR2 FQNEAQ (reference sequence). The CDR3 is made up of 12 amino acids. CDR3 in amino acids: CASSPRGYEQYF. CDR3 nucleotides: TGTGCCAGCAGCCCCCGGGGGTACGAGCAGTACTTC.

The J gene is TRBJ2-7, the V gene TRBV4-1; 11 positions match TRBD2. Germline V gene data show CDR1 as MGHRA and CDR2 as YSYEKL. V was clipped by 4 bases and J by 2 bases; unmatched bases: 4. The CDR3 loop spans 15 amino acids. The CDR3 region is CASSLTSGSTYEQYF. CDR3 bases: TGCGCCAGCAGCCTTACTAGCGGGAGTACCTACGAGCAGTACTTC.

The CDR3 spells CASRTGNEDGYTF. For the CDR3, the DNA is TGTGCCAGCAGAACAGGTAATGAGGATGGCTACACCTTC. The rearrangement uses TRBV2 and TRBJ1-2; possible D gene TRBD1, 5 bases. The CDR3 sequence is 13 residues long. Germline CDR1 SNHLY, CDR2 FYNNEI. The V end lost 6 bases, the J end lost 6 bases, and 14 bases lay between the germline ends.